This T cell receptor beta chain was recovered during a study of blood T cell repertoires in COVID-19. The wider study: Spain, Italy and the United States supplied samples that represented acute and convalescent COVID-19.

This clone was observed at least ten times. Germline V gene data show CDR1 as SGHRS and CDR2 as YFSETQ. V was clipped by 4 bases and J by 6 bases; unmatched bases: 14. The CDR3 is 18 amino acids. TCRdb keeps only in-frame clones here, not all; method: immunoSEQ multiplex PCR. The sample lists approximately 170,000 clones, over 75% occurring once. This clonotype was obtained from a man aged 35-49 years who had recovered from COVID-19. Sequences were obtained from PBMCs or T cells enriched from blood (not recorded which). This rearrangement joins TRBV5-1 to TRBJ2-1; 12 bases map to TRBD1. For the CDR3, the DNA is TGCGCCAGCAGCACCAGGGGACAGGGGGCCCCTACGGGCAATGAGCAGTTCTTC. It is translated as CASSTRGQGAPTGNEQFF. Complete variable domain (other parts from reference TRBV5-1 and TRBJ2-1): KAGVTQTPRYLIKTRGQQVTLSCSPISGHRSVSWYQQTPGQGLQFLFEYFSETQRNKGNFPGRFSGRQFSNSRSEMNVSTLELGDSALYLCASSTRGQGAPTGNEQFFGPGTRLTVL.